This TCR beta chain appears in the sequencing data of a study of T cells in Graves' hyperthyroidism and ophthalmopathy. In the study overall: Prior to any treatment, at the point of initial diagnosis, peripheral blood was collected.

The source material, RNA transcripts, was used to amplify TCR beta CDR3 regions. The TCR CDR3 first-round RT-PCR relied on the HTBI primer set. MiXCR, applied by TCRdb to the multiplex PCR reads, yields one record per CDR3 protein. The sample carries about 840,000 distinct CDR3 sequences, 35% to 40% recorded once. The germline V gene has CDR1 LGHNT and CDR2 FRNRAP. This CDR3 comprises 11 residues. In its sample, this clonotype was seen a few times. Any patient presenting with uncontrolled infection, other autoimmune disease, pregnancy or lactation was left out. The diagnostic basis comprised clinical symptoms, serum thyroxine and TRAb, thyroid ultrasound and orbital computed tomography.

Material: blood. The chain is built from TRBV12-5 and TRBJ1-2; the D is unclear. The receptor comes from a man aged 18 to 30 with Graves' hyperthyroidism. CDR3 nucleotide sequence: TGTGCCAGCTCGAAAGGCTATGGCTACACCTTC. This translates into CASSKGYGYTF.